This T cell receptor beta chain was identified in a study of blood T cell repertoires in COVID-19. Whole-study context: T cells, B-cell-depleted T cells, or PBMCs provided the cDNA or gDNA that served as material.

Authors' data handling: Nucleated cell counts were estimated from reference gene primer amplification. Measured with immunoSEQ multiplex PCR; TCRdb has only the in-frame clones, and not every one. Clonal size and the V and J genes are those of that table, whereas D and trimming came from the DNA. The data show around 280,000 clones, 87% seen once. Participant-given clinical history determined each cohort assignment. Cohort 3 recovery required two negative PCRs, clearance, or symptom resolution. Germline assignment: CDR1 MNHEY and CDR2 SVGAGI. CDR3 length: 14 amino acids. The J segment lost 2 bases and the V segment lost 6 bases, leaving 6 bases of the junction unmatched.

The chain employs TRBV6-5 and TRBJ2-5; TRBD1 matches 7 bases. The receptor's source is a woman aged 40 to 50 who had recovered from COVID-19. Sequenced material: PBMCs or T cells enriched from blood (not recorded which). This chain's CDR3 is CASSRGQLQETQYF. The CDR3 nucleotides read TGTGCCAGCAGCAGGGGACAGTTACAAGAGACCCAGTACTTC.